A selection of T cell receptor beta chains follows, all from one sample in a study of Graves' ophthalmopathy and Graves' hyperthyroidism. In TCRdb, the multiplex PCR reads were re-called with MiXCR into one record per CDR3 protein. The sample gives about 1.1 million distinct CDR3 sequences, about 40% of which show up once; around 10% is in the top ten. Sequencing was performed on peripheral blood or thyroid tissue (not recorded which). The receptors originated from an adult man with Graves' hyperthyroidism. CDR3s leave out the opening cysteine and the closing phenylalanine or tryptophan.

J gene: TRBJ1-1
V gene: TRBV7-8
CDR3 protein: ASSAFTPTGNQNMNTEAF

J gene: TRBJ1-3
V gene: TRBV29-1
CDR3 protein: SVQVGTSSGNTIY

J gene: TRBJ2-2
V gene: TRBV6-1
CDR3 protein: ASTFGTATFTGELF

J gene: TRBJ1-1
V gene: TRBV7-9
CDR3 protein: ASSKGGAGAF

J gene: TRBJ2-7
V gene: TRBV7-2
CDR3 protein: ASSLGNYEQH

J gene: TRBJ2-2
V gene: TRBV3-2
CDR3 protein: ASSRYTGELF

J gene: TRBJ2-3
V gene: TRBV9
CDR3 protein: ASSQEGKRGGLRTDTQY

J gene: TRBJ1-1
V gene: TRBV4-2
CDR3 protein: ASSQDEGQGRNTEAF

J gene: TRBJ1-6
V gene: TRBV14
CDR3 protein: ASRASSYNSPLH

J gene: TRBJ2-3
V gene: TRBV7-6
CDR3 protein: ASSPLGPATTDTQY

J gene: TRBJ1-5
V gene: TRBV4-1
CDR3 protein: ASGQTGGNQPQH

J gene: TRBJ2-6
V gene: TRBV20-1
CDR3 protein: SAGQGAKGANVLT

J gene: TRBJ2-6
V gene: TRBV2
CDR3 protein: ARGPGANVLT

J gene: TRBJ2-5
V gene: TRBV29-1
CDR3 protein: SVGRSQETQY

J gene: TRBJ1-3
V gene: TRBV7-9
CDR3 protein: ASSPQDRTNTIY

J gene: TRBJ2-7
V gene: TRBV9
CDR3 protein: ASSVQGADREQY

J gene: TRBJ1-1
V gene: TRBV4-3
CDR3 protein: ASSQDPTGPPEAF

J gene: TRBJ2-2
V gene: TRBV5-6
CDR3 protein: ASSFSGRALFVAGELF

J gene: TRBJ2-6
V gene: TRBV6-5
CDR3 protein: ASSYSGQGGANVLT

J gene: TRBJ1-5
V gene: TRBV28
CDR3 protein: ASRGTGDNQPQH

J gene: TRBJ2-7
V gene: TRBV2
CDR3 protein: ASSARYEQY

J gene: TRBJ2-2
V gene: TRBV20-1
CDR3 protein: SASRTGSTGELF

J gene: TRBJ2-7
V gene: TRBV2
CDR3 protein: ASNLVKGAMYEQY

J gene: TRBJ1-1
V gene: TRBV10-3
CDR3 protein: AISDFGATNTEAF

J gene: TRBJ2-2
V gene: TRBV14
CDR3 protein: ASSPWGAAGELL

J gene: TRBJ1-5
V gene: TRBV9
CDR3 protein: ASSVGIGQPQH

J gene: TRBJ2-5
V gene: TRBV7-2
CDR3 protein: ASSFGRPPSLN

J gene: TRBJ2-5
V gene: TRBV25-1
CDR3 protein: ASVGNQETQY

J gene: TRBJ2-7
V gene: TRBV10-3
CDR3 protein: AAGGAVSYEQY

J gene: TRBJ2-7
V gene: TRBV20-1
CDR3 protein: SARRGLAVSYEQY

J gene: TRBJ1-5
V gene: TRBV2
CDR3 protein: ASGIQNSNQPQH

J gene: TRBJ2-7
V gene: TRBV30
CDR3 protein: AWTFPGLLIEQY

J gene: TRBJ2-2
V gene: TRBV20-1
CDR3 protein: SASRAVRGTGELF

J gene: TRBJ2-5
V gene: TRBV6-1
CDR3 protein: ASTVGYQETQY

J gene: TRBJ2-5
V gene: TRBV7-9
CDR3 protein: ASSLATGKGETQY

J gene: TRBJ1-5
V gene: TRBV14
CDR3 protein: ASSQSHNFGNQPQH

J gene: TRBJ1-2
V gene: TRBV18
CDR3 protein: ASSPLGSEANYGYT

J gene: TRBJ1-1
V gene: TRBV24-1
CDR3 protein: ATSDSSDRLATEAF

J gene: TRBJ1-2
V gene: TRBV7-2
CDR3 protein: ASSPSRNSYGYT

J gene: TRBJ1-5
V gene: TRBV19
CDR3 protein: ASSIQGVGSNQPQH

J gene: TRBJ2-7
V gene: TRBV24-1
CDR3 protein: ATSADTSYEQY

J gene: TRBJ2-7
V gene: TRBV7-2
CDR3 protein: ASRSTSGGDEQY

J gene: TRBJ1-6
V gene: TRBV19
CDR3 protein: ASSTGKRMVDSPLH

J gene: TRBJ1-2
V gene: TRBV2
CDR3 protein: ASRGDFGYT

J gene: TRBJ1-2
V gene: TRBV2
CDR3 protein: ASGGRSSGNT

J gene: TRBJ1-6
V gene: TRBV7-6
CDR3 protein: ASSLAQSGNSPLH

J gene: TRBJ2-7
V gene: TRBV6-5
CDR3 protein: ASSYRPSEGQY

J gene: TRBJ1-5
V gene: TRBV19
CDR3 protein: ASSIGRDVSNQPQH

J gene: TRBJ1-4
V gene: TRBV29-1
CDR3 protein: SMRLAGAPGGTNEKLF

J gene: TRBJ1-6
V gene: TRBV25-1
CDR3 protein: ASSESAGTEAPLH

J gene: TRBJ1-6
V gene: TRBV10-3
CDR3 protein: AISGQGGSGFGSPLH

J gene: TRBJ2-3
V gene: TRBV11-2
CDR3 protein: ASSLGGQGRHTDTQY

J gene: TRBJ2-7
V gene: TRBV10-3
CDR3 protein: ATRTGMEQY

J gene: TRBJ2-2
V gene: TRBV12-3/TRBV12-4
CDR3 protein: ASSPLGVGGTSTGELF